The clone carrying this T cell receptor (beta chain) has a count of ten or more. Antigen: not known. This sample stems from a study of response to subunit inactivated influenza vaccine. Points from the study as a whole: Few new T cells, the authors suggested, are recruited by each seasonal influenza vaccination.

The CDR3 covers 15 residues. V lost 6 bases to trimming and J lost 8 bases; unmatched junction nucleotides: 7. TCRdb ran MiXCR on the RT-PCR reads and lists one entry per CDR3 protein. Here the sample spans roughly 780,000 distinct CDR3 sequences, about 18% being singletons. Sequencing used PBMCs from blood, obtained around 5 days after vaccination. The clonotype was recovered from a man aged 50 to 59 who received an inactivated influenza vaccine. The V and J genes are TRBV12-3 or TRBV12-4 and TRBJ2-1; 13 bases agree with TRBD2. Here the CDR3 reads CASSSGLAGLDEQFF. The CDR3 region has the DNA TGTGCCAGCAGCTCGGGACTAGCGGGGCTCGATGAGCAGTTCTTC.